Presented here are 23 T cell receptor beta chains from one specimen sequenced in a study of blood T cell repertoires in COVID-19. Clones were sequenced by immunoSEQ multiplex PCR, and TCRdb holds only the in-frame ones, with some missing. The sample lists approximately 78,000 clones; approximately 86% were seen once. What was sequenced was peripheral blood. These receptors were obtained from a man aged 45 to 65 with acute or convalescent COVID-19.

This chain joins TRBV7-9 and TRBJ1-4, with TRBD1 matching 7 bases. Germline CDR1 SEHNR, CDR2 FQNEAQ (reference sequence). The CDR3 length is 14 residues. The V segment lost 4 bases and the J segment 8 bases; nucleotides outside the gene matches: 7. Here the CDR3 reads CASSSRQGGEKLFF. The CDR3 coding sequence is TGTGCCAGCAGCTCGAGACAGGGAGGCGAAAAACTGTTTTTT.

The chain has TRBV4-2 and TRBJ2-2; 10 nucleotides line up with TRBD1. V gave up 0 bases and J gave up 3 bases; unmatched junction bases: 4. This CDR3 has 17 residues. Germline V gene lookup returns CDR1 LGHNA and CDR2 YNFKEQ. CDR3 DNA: TGTGCCAGCAGCCAAGAGGGACAGGGGTCCTACACCGGGGAGCTGTTTTTT. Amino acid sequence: CASSQEGQGSYTGELFF.

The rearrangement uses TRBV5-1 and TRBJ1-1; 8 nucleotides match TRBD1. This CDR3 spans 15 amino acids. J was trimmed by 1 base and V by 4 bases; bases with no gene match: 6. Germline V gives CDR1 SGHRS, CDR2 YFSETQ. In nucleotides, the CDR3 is TGCGCCAGCAGCCCCGGACAGGGCCCGAACACTGAAGCTTTCTTT. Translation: CASSPGQGPNTEAFF.

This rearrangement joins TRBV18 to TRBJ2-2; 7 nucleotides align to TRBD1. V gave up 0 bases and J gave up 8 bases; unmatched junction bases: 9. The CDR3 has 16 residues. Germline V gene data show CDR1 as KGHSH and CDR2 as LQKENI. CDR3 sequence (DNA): TGTGCCAGCTCACCACCGAGAGGGGGCTTTTCTGGGGAGCTGTTTTTT. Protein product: CASSPPRGGFSGELFF.

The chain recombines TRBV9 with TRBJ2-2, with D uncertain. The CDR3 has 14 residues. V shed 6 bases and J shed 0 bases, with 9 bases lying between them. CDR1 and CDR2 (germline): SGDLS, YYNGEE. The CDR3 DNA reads TGTGCCAGCAACCTAGATTCGAACACCGGGGAGCTGTTTTTT. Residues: CASNLDSNTGELFF. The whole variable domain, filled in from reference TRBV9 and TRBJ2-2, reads DSGVTQTPKHLITATGQRVTLRCSPRSGDLSVYWYQQSLDQGLQFLIQYYNGEERAKGNILERFSAQQFPDLHSELNLSSLELGDSALYFCASNLDSNTGELFFGEGSRLTVL.

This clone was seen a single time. This CDR3 is CASRDRGGSPLHF. In DNA form, the CDR3 reads TGTGCCAGCAGGGACAGGGGAGGTTCACCCCTCCACTTT. This chain uses TRBV6-5 with TRBJ1-6; 9 bases align to TRBD1. The V and J ends lost 6 bases and 9 bases, in that order; junction bases with no gene match: 3. CDR1 and CDR2 (germline): MNHEY, SVGAGI. The CDR3 runs 13 residues.

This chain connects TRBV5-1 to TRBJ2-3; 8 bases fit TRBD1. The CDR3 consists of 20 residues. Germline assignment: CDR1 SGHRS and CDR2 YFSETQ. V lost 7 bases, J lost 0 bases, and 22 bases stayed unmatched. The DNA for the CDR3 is TGCGCCAGCGCGACGCGTACAGGGGGTACTATCCACCGAAGCACAGATACGCAGTATTTT. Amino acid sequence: CASATRTGGTIHRSTDTQYF.

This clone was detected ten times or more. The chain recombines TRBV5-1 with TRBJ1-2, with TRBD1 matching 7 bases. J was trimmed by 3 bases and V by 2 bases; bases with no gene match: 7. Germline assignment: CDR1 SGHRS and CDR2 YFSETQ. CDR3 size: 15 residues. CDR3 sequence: CASSFGDSGDYGYTF. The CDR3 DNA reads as TGCGCCAGCAGCTTTGGGGACAGCGGCGACTATGGCTACACCTTC.

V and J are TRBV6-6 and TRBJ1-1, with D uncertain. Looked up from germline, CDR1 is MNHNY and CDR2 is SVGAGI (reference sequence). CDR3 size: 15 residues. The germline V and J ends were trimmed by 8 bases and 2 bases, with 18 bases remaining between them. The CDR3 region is CASRLSTDFNTEAFF. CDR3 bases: TGTGCCAGCCGCCTGAGCACCGACTTTAACACTGAAGCTTTCTTT.

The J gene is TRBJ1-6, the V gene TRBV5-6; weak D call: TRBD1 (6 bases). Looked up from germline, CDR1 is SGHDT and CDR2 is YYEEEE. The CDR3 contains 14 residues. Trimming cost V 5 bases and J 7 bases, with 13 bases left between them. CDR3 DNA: TGTGCCAGCAGGGGAGATACAGGGAATTCACCCCTCCACTTT. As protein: CASRGDTGNSPLHF. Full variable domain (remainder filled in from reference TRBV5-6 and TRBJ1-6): DAGVTQSPTHLIKTRGQQVTLRCSPKSGHDTVSWYQQALGQGPQFIFQYYEEEERQRGNFPDRFSGHQFPNYSSELNVNALLLGDSALYLCASRGDTGNSPLHFGNGTRLTVT.

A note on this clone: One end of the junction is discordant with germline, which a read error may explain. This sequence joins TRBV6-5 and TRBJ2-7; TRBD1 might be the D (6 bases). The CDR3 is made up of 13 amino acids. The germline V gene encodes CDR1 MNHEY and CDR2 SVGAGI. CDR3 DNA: TGTGCCAGCAGGTACTACAGGGACGGGGAGCAGTACTTC. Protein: CASRYYRDGEQYF.

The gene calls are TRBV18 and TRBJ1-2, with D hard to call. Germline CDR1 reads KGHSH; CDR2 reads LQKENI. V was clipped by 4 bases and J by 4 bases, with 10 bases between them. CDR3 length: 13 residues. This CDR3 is CASSLEPLYGYTF. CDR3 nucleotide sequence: TGTGCCAGCTCACTGGAGCCTCTCTATGGCTACACCTTC. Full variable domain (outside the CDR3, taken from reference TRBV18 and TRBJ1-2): NAGVMQNPRHLVRRRGQEARLRCSPMKGHSHVYWYRQLPEEGLKFMVYLQKENIIDESGMPKERFSAEFPKEGPSILRIQQVVRGDSAAYFCASSLEPLYGYTFGSGTRLTVV.

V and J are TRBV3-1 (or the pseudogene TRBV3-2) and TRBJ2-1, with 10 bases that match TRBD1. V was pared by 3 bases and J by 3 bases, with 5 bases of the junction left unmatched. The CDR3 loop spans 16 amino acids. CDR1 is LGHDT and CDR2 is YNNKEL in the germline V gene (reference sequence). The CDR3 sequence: CASSHTGTGVYNEQFF. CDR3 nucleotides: TGTGCCAGCAGCCATACCGGGACAGGGGTCTACAATGAGCAGTTCTTC.

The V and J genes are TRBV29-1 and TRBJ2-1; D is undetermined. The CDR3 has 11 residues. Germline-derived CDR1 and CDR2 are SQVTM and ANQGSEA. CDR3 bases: TGCAGTGCTGAGGAGAACAATGAGCAGTTCTTC. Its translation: CSAEENNEQFF.

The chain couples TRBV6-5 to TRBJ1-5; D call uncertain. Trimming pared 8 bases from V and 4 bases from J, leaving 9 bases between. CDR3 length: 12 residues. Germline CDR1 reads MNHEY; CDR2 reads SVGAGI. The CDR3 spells CASRDGNQPQHF. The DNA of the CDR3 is TGTGCCAGCCGGGATGGAAATCAGCCCCAGCATTTT.

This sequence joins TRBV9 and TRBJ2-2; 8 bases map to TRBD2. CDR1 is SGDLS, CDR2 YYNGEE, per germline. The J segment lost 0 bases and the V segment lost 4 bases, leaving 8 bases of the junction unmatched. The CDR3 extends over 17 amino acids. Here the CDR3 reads CASSFYSGEANTGELFF. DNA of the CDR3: TGTGCCAGCAGCTTCTATAGCGGGGAAGCGAACACCGGGGAGCTGTTTTTT.

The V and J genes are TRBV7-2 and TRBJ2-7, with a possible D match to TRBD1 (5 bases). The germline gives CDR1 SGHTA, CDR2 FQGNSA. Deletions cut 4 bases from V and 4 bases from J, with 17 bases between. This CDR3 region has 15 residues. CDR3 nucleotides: TGTGCCAGCAGCTCACAGGCGGTGGGGCCTTACGAGCAGTACTTC. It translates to CASSSQAVGPYEQYF.

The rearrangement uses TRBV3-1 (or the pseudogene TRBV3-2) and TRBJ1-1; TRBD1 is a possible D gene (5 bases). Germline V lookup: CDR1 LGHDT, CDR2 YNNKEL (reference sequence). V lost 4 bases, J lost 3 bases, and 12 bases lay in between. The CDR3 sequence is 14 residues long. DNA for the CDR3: TGTGCCAGCAGCCTTCTATGGGGGGACACTGAAGCTTTCTTT. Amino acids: CASSLLWGDTEAFF.

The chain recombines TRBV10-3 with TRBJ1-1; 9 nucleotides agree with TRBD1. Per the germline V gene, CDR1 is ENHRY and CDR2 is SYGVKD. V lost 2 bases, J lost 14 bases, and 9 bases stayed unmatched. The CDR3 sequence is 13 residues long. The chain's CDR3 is CAISELRDREFFF. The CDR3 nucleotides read TGTGCCATCAGTGAGCTTCGGGACAGGGAATTCTTCTTT.

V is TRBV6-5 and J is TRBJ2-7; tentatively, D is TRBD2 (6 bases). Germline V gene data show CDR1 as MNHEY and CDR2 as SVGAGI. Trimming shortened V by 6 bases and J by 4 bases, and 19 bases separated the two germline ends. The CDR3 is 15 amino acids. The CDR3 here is CASSPNAGSVYEQYF. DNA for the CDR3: TGTGCCAGCAGCCCAAACGCGGGGAGCGTTTACGAGCAGTACTTC.

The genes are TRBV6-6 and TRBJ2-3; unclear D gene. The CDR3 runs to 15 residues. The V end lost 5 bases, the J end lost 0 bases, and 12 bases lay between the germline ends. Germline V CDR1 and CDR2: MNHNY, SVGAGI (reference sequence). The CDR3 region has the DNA TGTGCCAGCAGTCCTTCTGCCCGGAGCACAGATACGCAGTATTTT. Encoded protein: CASSPSARSTDTQYF.

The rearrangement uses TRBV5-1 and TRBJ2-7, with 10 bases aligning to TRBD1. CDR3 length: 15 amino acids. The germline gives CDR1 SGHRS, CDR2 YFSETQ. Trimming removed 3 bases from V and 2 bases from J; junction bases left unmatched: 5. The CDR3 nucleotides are TGCGCCAGCAGCTCCCGAGGACAGGGGGCCTACGAGCAGTACTTC. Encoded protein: CASSSRGQGAYEQYF.

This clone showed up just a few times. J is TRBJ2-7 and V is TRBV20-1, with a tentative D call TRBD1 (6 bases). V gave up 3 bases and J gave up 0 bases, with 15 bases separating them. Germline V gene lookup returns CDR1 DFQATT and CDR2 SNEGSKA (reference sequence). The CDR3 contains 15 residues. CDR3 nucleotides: TGCAGTGCTAGTAGGCTCGACAGGAGCTCCTACGAGCAGTACTTC. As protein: CSASRLDRSSYEQYF.